This record covers a single TCR beta chain. This entry comes from a study of blood T cell repertoires in COVID-19. Background on the study: T cells, B-cell-depleted T cells, or PBMCs provided the cDNA or gDNA that served as material.

CDR1 is MNHEY and CDR2 is SVGEGT in the germline V gene. Trimming removed 6 bases at V and 6 bases at J, with 15 bases between. The CDR3 contains 13 residues. Per the original methods: Estimation of nucleated cell counts relied on the amplification of reference gene primers. Sequenced by immunoSEQ multiplex PCR; TCRdb stores in-frame clones only, minus some. V, J and clone size are taken as reported in that table, and D and trimming were inferred from the DNA itself. The sample shows 65,000 to 90,000 clones, about 93% of them seen only once. Sequenced material: peripheral blood. The chain recombines TRBV6-2 or TRBV6-3 with TRBJ2-7; D perhaps matches TRBD1 (6 bases). This clonotype originated in a human donor in a cohort sampled during active COVID-19. CDR3 sequence: CASSPDRRFEQYF. The CDR3 DNA reads as TGTGCCAGCAGCCCCGACAGGAGGTTCGAGCAGTACTTC.